This is a list of T cell receptor beta chains from one sample in a study of CD8+CD57+ T cells in acquired aplastic anemia. TCRdb used MiXCR to reprocess the reads, holding one entry per CDR3 protein. In the table there are 130,000 or so distinct CDR3 sequences, approximately 41% of which are singletons. Sequencing input: sorted CD4+, CD8+, or CD8+CD57+ T cells (not recorded which) from PBMCs. All receptors derive from a human donor with aplastic anemia. Each CDR3 is given with its conserved first and last residue. A D gene is named only where the DNA matches it firmly. Some rows mark clone size as missing; the rest say once, few, many or name a class of expanded clone.

>TRBJ1-3|-|TRBV7-6|many
CASSLDRAGSGNTIYF
TGTGCCAGCAGCTTAGATCGCGCGGGATCAGGAAACACCATATATTTT
>TRBJ1-5|-|TRBV19|many
CASTLGGGGQPQHF
TGTGCCAGTACCCTAGGTGGGGGGGGTCAGCCCCAGCATTTT
>TRBJ2-1|-|TRBV6-1|-
CASRQVPYNEQFF
TGTGCCAGCAGACAGGTCCCCTACAATGAGCAGTTCTTC
>TRBJ1-2|TRBD1|TRBV19|-
CATMDRGFGYTF
TGTGCCACTATGGACAGGGGCTTTGGCTACACCTTC
>TRBJ2-1|TRBD2|TRBV3-1|few
CASSSRTSWDHNEQFF
TGTGCCAGCAGCTCTAGGACTAGCTGGGACCACAATGAGCAGTTCTTC
>TRBJ1-4|-|TRBV7-9|few
CASSFLSGPGRGLNEKLFF
TGTGCCAGCAGCTTCCTATCGGGACCGGGCCGAGGCCTTAATGAAAAACTGTTTTTT
>TRBJ2-7|-|TRBV15|-
CATSRVPGLGEQYF
TGTGCCACCAGCAGAGTCCCAGGGTTGGGCGAGCAGTACTTC
>TRBJ1-5|TRBD1|TRBV6-1|many
CASGPPGGRLDF
TGTGCCAGCGGACCTCCAGGGGGTCGGTTGGATTTT
>TRBJ2-7|-|TRBV2|few
CASTYTTYEQYF
TGTGCCAGCACCTACACAACGTACGAGCAGTACTTC
>TRBJ2-3|TRBD2|TRBV7-6|many
CASRPQSRGVIGTQYF
TGTGCCAGCAGACCTCAGTCGCGGGGGGTGATAGGTACGCAGTATTTT
>TRBJ2-5|TRBD2|TRBV28|many
CASSSSGGLGETQYF
TGTGCCAGCAGCTCCTCGGGGGGGCTGGGAGAGACCCAGTACTTC
>TRBJ1-2|-|TRBV2|few
CASSRETGNTF
TGTGCCAGCAGCAGGGAGACGGGAAACACCTTC
>TRBJ1-2|TRBD1|TRBV20-1|many
CSGTGGDYGYTF
TGCAGTGGCACAGGGGGCGACTATGGCTACACCTTC
>TRBJ1-3|-|TRBV25-1|-
CASSDPSRNTIYF
TGTGCCAGCAGTGATCCCTCCCGAAACACCATATATTTT
>TRBJ2-1|TRBD2|TRBV10-3|once
CAISDISAGVAYNEQFF
TGTGCCATCAGTGATATATCTGCGGGAGTCGCTTACAATGAGCAGTTCTTC
>TRBJ2-1|-|TRBV10-3|many
CAISESKGGLNEQFF
TGTGCCATCAGTGAGTCGAAAGGGGGACTCAATGAGCAGTTCTTC
>TRBJ1-6|-|TRBV10-3|medium-sized
CAISEWVGTPDSPLHF
TGTGCCATCAGTGAGTGGGTAGGGACTCCGGATTCACCCCTCCACTTT
>TRBJ1-4|TRBD1|TRBV25-1|many
CASTPGQPNEKLFF
TGTGCCAGCACCCCGGGACAGCCTAATGAAAAACTGTTTTTT
>TRBJ1-6|-|TRBV5-6|many
CASSRTLGDSPLHF
TGTGCCAGCAGTCGGACCCTGGGGGATTCACCCCTCCACTTT
>TRBJ1-1|TRBD1|TRBV20-1|-
CSASSHRGRTEAFF
TGCAGTGCTTCCTCTCACAGGGGTCGGACTGAAGCTTTCTTT
>TRBJ2-7|-|TRBV19|few
CASSSGQSYEQYF
TGTGCCAGTAGTTCTGGACAGTCCTACGAGCAGTACTTC
>TRBJ2-3|-|TRBV24-1|-
CATSGGATDTQYF
TGTGCCACCAGTGGGGGGGCCACAGATACGCAGTATTTT
>TRBJ2-5|-|TRBV20-1|many
CSASGDQETQYF
TGCAGTGCTAGTGGGGACCAAGAGACCCAGTACTTC
>TRBJ1-1|-|TRBV9|many
CASSVSVNTEAFF
TGTGCCAGCAGCGTGAGTGTGAACACTGAAGCTTTCTTT
>TRBJ1-1|TRBD1|TRBV2|-
CASNRDRGNTEAFF
TGTGCCAGCAACCGGGACAGGGGAAACACTGAAGCTTTCTTT
>TRBJ2-6|-|TRBV5-4|-
CASTPGWGTGANVLTF
TGTGCCAGCACCCCCGGATGGGGAACTGGGGCCAACGTCCTGACTTTC
>TRBJ2-5|TRBD1|TRBV7-9|-
CASSFQQGAGETQYF
TGTGCTAGCAGCTTCCAACAGGGGGCGGGAGAGACCCAGTACTTC
>TRBJ1-3|-|TRBV19|many
CASSLGTHSGNTIYF
TGTGCCAGTAGTCTTGGGACTCACTCTGGAAACACCATATATTTT